This T cell receptor beta chain is drawn from a study of CD8 T cells in ankylosing spondylitis. Germline trimming cut 4 bases from V and 8 bases from J; bases unmatched to any gene: 5. The V gene's germline CDR1 is SGDLS and CDR2 YYNGEE. This CDR3 has 13 residues. This clonotype was seen repeatedly, ten times or more. TCRdb analysed the 5' RACE reads with MiXCR anew, one entry per CDR3 protein. This sample has 80,000 to 100,000 distinct CDR3 sequences, with 7.5% to 9% found just once. The chain joins TRBV9 to TRBJ1-4; TRBD1 matches at 7 bases. The receptor's source is a male donor with ankylosing spondylitis or in good health (not recorded which). The sequenced sample consisted of blood, either unsorted or a sorted T cell fraction (not recorded which). The CDR3 DNA follows: TGTGCCAGCAGCTCAGGACAGGCGGAAAAACTGTTTTTT. Its translation: CASSSGQAEKLFF.